The 2 T cell receptor beta chains presented below share a single source sample, sequenced in a study of sequential checkpoint blockade in melanoma. Assay used: immunoSEQ multiplex PCR; TCRdb lists only in-frame clones, some missing. The table records fewer than 2,000 clones, roughly a fifth of them present only once. This sample's treatment: randomized to nivolumab then ipilimumab (arm A) or the reverse (arm B). Source: tumor tissue (inferred from file names), taken from a patient given nivolumab and ipilimumab in sequence. All receptors come from a human donor with melanoma.

DNA for the CDR3: TGTGCCAGCAGCTTTGCCCCGGGAAAGGGCAATCAGCCCCAGCATTTT. It translates to CASSFAPGKGNQPQHF. This sequence joins TRBV12-1 and TRBJ1-5. TRBV12-1 is deemed a pseudogene. The length of the CDR3 is 16 residues.

Within the sample, this clone is large. V is TRBV6-8 and J is TRBJ1-5; a weak D match, TRBD1 (5 bases). CDR1 is MNHGY, CDR2 SAAAGT, per germline. CDR3 length: 15 residues. V lost 6 bases and J 7 bases, leaving 19 bases between the germline ends. CDR3 residues: CASRRDGTSGQPQHF. Here the CDR3 DNA reads TGTGCCAGCAGAAGGGACGGGACCTCCGGACAGCCCCAGCATTTT.